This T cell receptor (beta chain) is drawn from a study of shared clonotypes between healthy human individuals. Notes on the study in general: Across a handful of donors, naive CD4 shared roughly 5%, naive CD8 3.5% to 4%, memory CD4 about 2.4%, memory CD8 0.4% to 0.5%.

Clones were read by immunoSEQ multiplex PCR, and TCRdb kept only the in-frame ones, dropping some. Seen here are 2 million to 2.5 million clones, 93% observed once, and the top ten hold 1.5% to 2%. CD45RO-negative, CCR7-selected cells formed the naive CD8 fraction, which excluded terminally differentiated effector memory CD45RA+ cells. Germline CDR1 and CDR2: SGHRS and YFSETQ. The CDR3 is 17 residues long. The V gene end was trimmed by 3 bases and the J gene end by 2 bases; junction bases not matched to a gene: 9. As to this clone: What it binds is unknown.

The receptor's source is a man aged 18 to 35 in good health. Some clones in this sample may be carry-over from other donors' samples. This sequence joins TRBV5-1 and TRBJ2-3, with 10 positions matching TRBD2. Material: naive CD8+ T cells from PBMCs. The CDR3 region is CASSSILAGGYTDTQYF. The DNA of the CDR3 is TGCGCCAGCAGCTCAATCTTAGCGGGAGGCTACACAGATACGCAGTATTTT.